This is a list of T cell receptor beta chains from one sample in a study of blood T cell repertoires in COVID-19. Assay used: immunoSEQ multiplex PCR; TCRdb lists only in-frame clones, some missing. The table lists roughly 150,000 clones, approximately 90% of them singletons. Material for sequencing was peripheral blood. The origin of the receptors is a woman in her seventies with COVID-19, enrolled during active disease. Both conserved end residues are part of each CDR3. D genes are given only for firm matches.

D gene,J gene,V gene,CDR3 DNA,CDR3 protein
.,TRBJ1-5,TRBV6-5,TGTGCCAGCAGTCCAAGGACAGATAGCAATCAGCCCCAGCATTTT,CASSPRTDSNQPQHF
TRBD1,TRBJ1-2,TRBV6-5,TGTGCCAGCAGGGATGGGGACAGGACCCTCTTC,CASRDGDRTLF
.,TRBJ2-1,TRBV5-8,TGTGCCAGCAGCTTAAGGGGGAACCCTTACAATGAGCAGTTCTTC,CASSLRGNPYNEQFF
.,TRBJ1-1,TRBV9,TGTGCCAGCAGCGTCCCGGGGACTGAAGCTTTCTTT,CASSVPGTEAFF
.,TRBJ1-3,TRBV18,TGTGCCAGCTCACCACTTGGGCAGGAAGGATCTGGAAACACCATATATTTT,CASSPLGQEGSGNTIYF
.,TRBJ2-2,TRBV28,TGTGCCAGCAGTCCCCCGCCGGGGAACACCGGGGAGCTGTTTTTT,CASSPPPGNTGELFF
TRBD1,TRBJ1-2,TRBV5-1,TGCGCCAGCAGCCTGGGACAGGGGCTGGATGGCTACACCTTC,CASSLGQGLDGYTF
.,TRBJ1-2,TRBV5-1,TGCGCCAGCAGCTTGGGAGGAACCGATGGCTACACCTTC,CASSLGGTDGYTF
.,TRBJ2-1,TRBV7-2,TGTGCCAGCAGCCCCTCCACTGGTTCCTACAATGAGCAGTTCTTC,CASSPSTGSYNEQFF
.,TRBJ1-4,TRBV6-5,TGTGCCAGCAGACAAAAACAGGGTCGACTGTTTTTT,CASRQKQGRLFF
TRBD1,TRBJ2-1,TRBV7-2,TGTGCCAGTCGACAGGGGTCGTACAATGAGCAGTTCTTC,CASRQGSYNEQFF
.,TRBJ2-5,TRBV25-1,TGTGCCAGCCAGGGGTCACCCCAAGAGACCCAGTACTTC,CASQGSPQETQYF
.,TRBJ1-4,TRBV10-3,TGTGCCATCAGTGAGTCTCGGGGGGCTGCTGATGAAAAACTGTTTTTT,CAISESRGAADEKLFF